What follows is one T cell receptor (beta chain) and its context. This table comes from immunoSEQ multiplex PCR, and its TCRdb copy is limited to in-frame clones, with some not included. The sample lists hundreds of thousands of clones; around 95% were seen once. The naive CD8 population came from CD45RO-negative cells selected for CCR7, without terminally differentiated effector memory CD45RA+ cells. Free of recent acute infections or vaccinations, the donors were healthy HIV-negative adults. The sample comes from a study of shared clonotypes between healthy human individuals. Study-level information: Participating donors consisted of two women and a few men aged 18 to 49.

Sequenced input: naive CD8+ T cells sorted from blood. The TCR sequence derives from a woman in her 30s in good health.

The CDR3 is CASSQDGGREKLFF. As DNA, the CDR3 is TGTGCCAGCAGCCAAGATGGCGGGCGCGAAAAACTGTTTTTT. The chain joins TRBV14 to TRBJ1-4; D is unresolved. This CDR3 spans 14 amino acids. V dropped 0 bases and J dropped 8 bases, with 10 bases sitting between them. Germline V gene sequence: CDR1 SGHDN, CDR2 FVKESK.